This T cell receptor beta chain came from a study of vaccination and CD4 T cells after COVID-19. Study at large: Treatment of control cultures consisted of a CEFX pool, an HIV-1 Nef pool, or no peptide.

A note on this clonotype: Its specificity is unknown.

As to treatment: approximately nine-day PBMC culture with coronavirus spike peptide pools or control peptides (ViraFEST assay). Under the ViraFEST approach, antigen-specific T cells were expanded with peptide pools and TCRs subsequently sequenced. Each well received two million PBMCs, cultured with 10 IU/ml IL-2 and 8 to 10 ug/ml peptide pools. The Oncomine TCR Beta short-read assay was applied to DNA of cultured CD4+ T cells. TCRdb re-analysed the PCR reads in MiXCR, keeping a single row per CDR3 protein. Found here are approximately 14,000 distinct CDR3 sequences, 65% to 80% of them singletons; the top ten hold about a sixth. The CDR3 runs 13 residues. CDR1 is DFQATT, CDR2 SNEGSKA, per germline (reference sequence). J was trimmed by 5 bases and V by 5 bases; bases with no gene match: 7.

The TCR comes from a human donor who had recovered from COVID-19. The sequencing sample was made of CD4+ T cells from blood, cultured in vitro. The V gene is TRBV20-1, the J gene TRBJ1-1; TRBD1 matches 8 bases. The CDR3 DNA follows: TGCAGTGCTGACCGGACAGGGAATACTGAAGCTTTCTTT. Translated, it gives CSADRTGNTEAFF.